Here is one TCR beta chain with its context. This clone was recorded only once. No cognate antigen has been identified for it. No per-base quality is available; no much larger clone lies one base away. From cysteine to phenylalanine, the CDR3 is 18 amino acids long. The kept DNA is CDR3 alone, 54 bases in frame from the first base. CDR1 and CDR2 (SGHRS, YFSETQ) derive from the germline V gene. V is reduced by 0 bases and J by 2 bases, leaving a spacing of 21 bases between them. This specimen belongs to a study of shared clonotypes between healthy human individuals (dated by TCRdb to 2018 to 2020). Study-level background: The cohort included a few men and two women between 18 and 49 years of age. To estimate repertoire size and how much clonotypes are shared between individuals, the study performed deep sequencing of blood TCR repertoires from a handful of healthy adults. For each donor, CD4 naive and CD4 memory were each run on three plates, CD8 naive on two plates, and CD8 memory on one plate. Between about 0.94 and 8.9 billion PBMCs per donor were obtained by leukapheresis. To increase sequencing depth and limit assay-specific biases, TCR repertoire library preparation and sequencing were carried out by different laboratories using diverse techniques. Broader findings and caveats from the paper: Incomplete sequencing was indicated by rarefaction of sorted-subset datasets, despite the large sequencing depth. Sampling was restricted to blood, and TCR repertoires in tissue are likely to differ from TCR repertoires in blood. When several donors were compared, the shared fraction of clonotypes was about 5.2% for naive CD4, around 4% for naive CD8, 2.3% for memory CD4, and roughly 0.4% for memory CD8. Estimated clonotype richness was generally larger for naive than for memory subsets. Higher generation probabilities were observed for clonotypes shared by all four sorted-subset donors than for non-shared clonotypes. Because the study included only a small number of donors, the genetic and exposure-history diversity represented was limited. Based on pairwise subsampling, the degree of clonotype sharing among donors was expected to be affected by sequencing depth.

CD8 naive samples were CD45RO-negative cells positively selected for CCR7, giving a CD45RA+CCR7+ population that excluded TemRA cells. Donors were healthy HIV-negative adults with no recently reported acute infections or vaccinations. Every donor was a Caucasian adult residing in Nashville, Tennessee, USA. Blood was obtained by leukapheresis, after which PBMCs were separated by Ficoll-Histopaque density gradient centrifugation and cryopreserved in liquid nitrogen vapor phase. Analytical flow cytometry was used to check the purity and quantity of each magnetically sorted T cell population. From each sorted fraction, genomic DNA was isolated and quantified by UV absorbance on a Nanodrop 2000c. Using the deep immunoSEQ assay, TCR CDR3 regions were amplified from genomic DNA by multiplex PCR. Extracted genomic DNA from each cell subset was spread evenly across all wells of several immunoSEQ 96-well plates, with each plate serving as a replicate. For sorted subsets, about 200 ng genomic DNA, equal to 30,000 or so T cell genomes, was loaded into each replicate PCR. Purified libraries were quantified with a Qubit 3.0 fluorometer, sized on a Bioanalyzer 2100, and re-quantified with the KAPA Library Quantification kit. A separate single-read 150-cycle Illumina NextSeq 550 flow cell was used to sequence each immunoSEQ 96-well plate. Concerning the study's data processing: Because the immunoSEQ output held only junctional sequences and lacked quality scores, the filtering could not match the filtering applied to full-length reads. To assign V/J genes and CDR3, sequences were annotated using PyIR, a Python wrapper for IgBLAST v1.9, with IMGT germline references. Reads were filtered out if the reads had weak V/J assignments (E-value above 1e-6), no CDR3, stop codons, out-of-frame junctions, or ambiguous translated residues. V3J clonotypes were defined by identical inferred V gene, J gene, and CDR3 amino acid sequence. To compute the percentage overlap between repertoires, the number of shared unique clonotypes was divided by the size of the smaller repertoire. RTK rarefaction, the Chao1 estimator, and Recon v2.1 estimates of unobserved clonotypes were used to assess repertoire richness. Generation probabilities for all TCRbeta clonotypes obtained by the gDNA method from a handful of donors were computed using OLGA. In TCRdb, the immuneACCESS table is reduced to in-frame sequences with V and J assigned. These tables do not hold every clone; where another copy was compared, an unresolved V gene accounts for under half, and the others remain unexplained. That table supplies the V and J calls and clone size; D and trimming were determined from the DNA. The sample yields about 2.1 million clones; 80% to 95% were counted once. Over 1.5% of the sample is in the top ten clones.

The specimen was naive CD8+ T cells from PBMCs. The sample's cell subset or site label, in plain terms: CD45RA+CCR7+. This receptor was obtained from a man aged 18 to 30 in good health. Some clones in this sample may be carry-over from other donors' samples. The chain was built from TRBV5-1 and TRBJ2-7; the D gene is possibly TRBD1 or TRBD2, with 6 bases matching each. The nucleotide sequence reads TGCGCCAGCAGCTTGGGCAGGTCGGGGGCGCCGATAACCTACGAGCAGTACTTC. It codes for CASSLGRSGAPITYEQYF.